This T cell receptor beta chain stems from a study of blood T cell repertoires in COVID-19. Study-level background: T cells, B-cell-depleted T cells, or PBMCs supplied cDNA or gDNA.

Germline loops: CDR1 SGHRS, CDR2 YFSETQ. V was trimmed by 0 bases and J by 3 bases, leaving 6 bases between them. The CDR3 runs to 14 residues. Generated by immunoSEQ multiplex PCR, the TCRdb table keeps only in-frame clones and is missing some. The table shows over 150,000 clones, with approximately 81% occurring only once. Points on this clone: This specimen includes other DNA sequences encoding the same CDR3.

The clonotype originates from a woman aged 55-69 years with COVID-19, enrolled during active disease. The chain links TRBV5-1 to TRBJ1-4, with D possibly matching TRBD1 (5 bases). The sequenced sample was peripheral blood. CDR3 in DNA: TGCGCCAGCAGCTTGGCGGGGGCTAATGAAAAACTGTTTTTT. This translates into CASSLAGANEKLFF.